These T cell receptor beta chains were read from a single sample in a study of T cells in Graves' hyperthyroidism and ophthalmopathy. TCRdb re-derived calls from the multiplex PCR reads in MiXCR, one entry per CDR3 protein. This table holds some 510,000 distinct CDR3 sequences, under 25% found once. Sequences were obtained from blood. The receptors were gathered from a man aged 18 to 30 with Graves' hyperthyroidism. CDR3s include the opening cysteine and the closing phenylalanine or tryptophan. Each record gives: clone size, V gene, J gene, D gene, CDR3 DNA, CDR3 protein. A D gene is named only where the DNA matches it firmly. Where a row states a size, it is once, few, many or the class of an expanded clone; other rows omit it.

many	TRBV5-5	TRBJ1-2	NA	TGTGCCAGCAGCTTTGCGGCAGGATTCATTCTCTATGGCTACACCTTC	CASSFAAGFILYGYTF
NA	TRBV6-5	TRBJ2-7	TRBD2	TGTGCCAGCAGTTACAGCGGGGGCCCCCCCTACGAGCAGGACTTC	CASSYSGGPPYEQDF
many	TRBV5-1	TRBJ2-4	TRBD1	TGCGCCAGCAGCGTCGGACAGGGGGCCAAAAACATTCAGTACTTC	CASSVGQGAKNIQYF
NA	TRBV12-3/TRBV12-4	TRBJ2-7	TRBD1	TGTGCCAGCAGTTTCACCCATGGGACAGGGTGGGACGAGCAGTACTTC	CASSFTHGTGWDEQYF
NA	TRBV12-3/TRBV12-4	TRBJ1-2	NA	TGTGCCAGCAGTTTAGAGGCGGGATCCTATGGCTACACCTTC	CASSLEAGSYGYTF
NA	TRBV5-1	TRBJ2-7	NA	TGCGCCAGCAGCTTGGTCGGGGGTTTTCCTTACGAGCAGTACTTC	CASSLVGGFPYEQYF
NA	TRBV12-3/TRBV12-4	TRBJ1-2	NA	TGTGCCAGCAGGCCAGAGGGACCGTCGGGCTACACCTTC	CASRPEGPSGYTF
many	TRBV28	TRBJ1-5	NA	TGTGCCAGCAGTTTCTCGGGACCCCAGCATTTT	CASSFSGPQHF
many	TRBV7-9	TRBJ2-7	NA	TGTGCCAGCAGCTTAGACCAGGGAGAGCAGTACTTC	CASSLDQGEQYF
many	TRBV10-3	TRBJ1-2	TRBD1	TGTGCCATCAGCCGGGCCGGGACAGCAAAAATAGACCATGGCTACACCTTC	CAISRAGTAKIDHGYTF
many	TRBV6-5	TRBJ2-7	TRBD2	TGTGCCAGCAGTTATCTGGCGGGGGAAGCCTACGAGCAGTACTTC	CASSYLAGEAYEQYF
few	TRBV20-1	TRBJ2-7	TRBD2	TGCAGTGCGAGAGTGGGGGGGAATGGCTACGAGCAGTACTTC	CSARVGGNGYEQYF
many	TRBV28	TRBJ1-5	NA	TGTGCCAGCAGTTGGTCAGCAGGGTGGAATCAGCCCCAGCATTTT	CASSWSAGWNQPQHF
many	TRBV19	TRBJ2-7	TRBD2	TGTGCCAGTAGTATAAGCGGGGGCTTGACCTACGAGCAGTACTTC	CASSISGGLTYEQYF
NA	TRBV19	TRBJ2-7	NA	TGTGCCAGTAGCGTGAGGAACCCCTTCGGCGAGCAGTACTTC	CASSVRNPFGEQYF
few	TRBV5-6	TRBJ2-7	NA	TGTGCCAGCAGCTTGTTCGGTTGGTCAAGCTCCTACGAGCAGTACTTC	CASSLFGWSSSYEQYF
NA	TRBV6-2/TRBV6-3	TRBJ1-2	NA	TGTGCCAGCGGAGGACGCCCCGTGGTCACCTTC	CASGGRPVVTF
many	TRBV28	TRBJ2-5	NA	TGTGCCAGCAGTTTGCCGTGGGTGGGCCAAGAGACCCAGTACTTC	CASSLPWVGQETQYF
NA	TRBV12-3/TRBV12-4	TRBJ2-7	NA	TGTGCCAGCAGTTTAGGTAGACAGCTCGCCTACGAGCAGTACTTC	CASSLGRQLAYEQYF
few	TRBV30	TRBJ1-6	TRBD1	TGTGCCTGGAGTTTCGGACAGGGAGGTTCACCCCTCCACTTT	CAWSFGQGGSPLHF
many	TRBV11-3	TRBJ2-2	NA	TGTGCCAGCAGCTTTTTCGGTAACACCGGGGAGCTGTTTTTT	CASSFFGNTGELFF
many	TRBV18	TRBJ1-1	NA	TGTGCCAGCTCACGCGCCACGGGCACTGAAGCTTTCTTT	CASSRATGTEAFF
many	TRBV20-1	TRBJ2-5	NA	TGCAGTGCTCCAACCGTGGAGGAGACCCAGTACTTC	CSAPTVEETQYF
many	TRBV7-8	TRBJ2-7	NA	TGTGCCAGCAGCCTTGGGACACACTACGAGCAGTACTTC	CASSLGTHYEQYF
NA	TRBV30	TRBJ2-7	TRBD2	TGTGCCTCACAGACTAGCGGGAGGTTCCCCAACGAGCAGTACTTC	CASQTSGRFPNEQYF
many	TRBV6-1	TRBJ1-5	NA	TGTGCCAGCAGGCGGGACGGATATAGCAATCAGCCCCAGCATTTT	CASRRDGYSNQPQHF
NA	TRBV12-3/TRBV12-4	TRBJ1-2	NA	TGTGCCAGCAGTTTAGTGCATGAGGGCTTCTATGGCTACACCTTC	CASSLVHEGFYGYTF
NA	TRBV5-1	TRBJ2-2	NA	TGCGCCAGCAGCCCTAAACTAGTGGGCACCGGGGAGCTGTTTTTT	CASSPKLVGTGELFF
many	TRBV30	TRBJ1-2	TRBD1	TGTGCCTGGAGACTAGCCAGGGGGCCTGGCTACACCTTC	CAWRLARGPGYTF
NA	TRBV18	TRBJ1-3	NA	TGTGCCAGCTCCACACCAGGAAACACCATATATTTT	CASSTPGNTIYF
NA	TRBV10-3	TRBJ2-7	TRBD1	TGTGCCATCAGGGGGACAGTCGACGAGCAGTACTTC	CAIRGTVDEQYF
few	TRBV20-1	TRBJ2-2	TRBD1	TGCAGTGCTAGAAGGACAGGGGGCACCGGGGAGCTGTTTTTT	CSARRTGGTGELFF
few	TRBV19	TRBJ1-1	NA	TGTGCCAGTAGTATAGTTGGACAGTCTAGCACTGAAGCTTTCTTT	CASSIVGQSSTEAFF
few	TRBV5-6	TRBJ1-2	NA	TGTGCCAGCAGCCCCGTCGGGGAGGCAAGGGGCTACACCTTC	CASSPVGEARGYTF
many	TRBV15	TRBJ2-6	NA	TGTGCCACCAGTTTGACCGGGGCCAACGTCCTGACTTTC	CATSLTGANVLTF
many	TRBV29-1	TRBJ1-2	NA	TGCAGCGTTGAAGATCAGGAGGGGGAGGGGTATGGCTACACCTTC	CSVEDQEGEGYGYTF
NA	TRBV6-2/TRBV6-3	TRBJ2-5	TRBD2	TGTGCCAGCAGTTACGTGCCTAGCGGGCAGACCCAGTACTTC	CASSYVPSGQTQYF
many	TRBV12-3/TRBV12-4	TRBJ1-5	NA	TGTGCCAGCAGTTTATGGGGGGCAGGTCAGCCCCAGCATTTT	CASSLWGAGQPQHF
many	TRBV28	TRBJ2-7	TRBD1	TGTGCCAGCAGTTTAAGGACAGGAGGTACCTACGAGCAGTACTTC	CASSLRTGGTYEQYF
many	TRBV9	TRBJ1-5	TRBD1	TGTGCCAGCAGCGTTACGCTGGGGCAGGGGGAACTCGCCGGGAGGCCCCAGCATTTT	CASSVTLGQGELAGRPQHF
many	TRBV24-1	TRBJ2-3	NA	TGTGCCACCAGTGGACAGACTAGCACAGATACGCAGTATTTT	CATSGQTSTDTQYF
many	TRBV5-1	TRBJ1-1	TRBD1	TGCGCCAGCAAAGGGACAGTGGGCTCTGAAGCTTTCTTT	CASKGTVGSEAFF
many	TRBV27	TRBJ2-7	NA	TGTGCCAGCAGTGTAAAGGGCGCCCCCTACGAGCAGTACTTC	CASSVKGAPYEQYF
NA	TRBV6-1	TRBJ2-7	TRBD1	TGTGCCAGCAGGAACAGGGGTACCTACCCCAAACACTACTACGAGCAGTACTTC	CASRNRGTYPKHYYEQYF
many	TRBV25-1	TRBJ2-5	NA	TGTGCCAGCAGTTCAGCACGGGAGACAGGAGAGACCCAGTACTTC	CASSSARETGETQYF
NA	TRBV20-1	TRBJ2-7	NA	TGCAGTGCTAGAGATTCGAGTCACGAGCAGTACTTC	CSARDSSHEQYF
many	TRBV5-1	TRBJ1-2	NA	TGCGCCAGCAGCTTGGATGAAGGCGGCTACACCTTC	CASSLDEGGYTF
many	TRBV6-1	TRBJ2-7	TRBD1	TGTGCCAGCAGCCGGGACAGCTTAGACTACGAGCAGTACTTC	CASSRDSLDYEQYF
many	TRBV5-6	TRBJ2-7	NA	TGTGCCAGCAGCTTGGTGAGGAGGACTCAAGAGCAGTACTTC	CASSLVRRTQEQYF
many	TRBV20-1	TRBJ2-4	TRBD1	TGCAGTGTTATTACCGGGACAGGGGGTACCAAAAACATTCAGTACTTC	CSVITGTGGTKNIQYF
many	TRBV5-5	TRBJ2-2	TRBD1	TGTGCCAGCAGCCAACAGGGGACCGGGGAGCTGTTTTTT	CASSQQGTGELFF
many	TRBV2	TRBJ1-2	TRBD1	TGTGCCAGCATGGGGGTAGAGGGGGCGGAAGATGGCTACACCTTC	CASMGVEGAEDGYTF
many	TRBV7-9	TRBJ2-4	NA	TGTGCCAGCAGCCCCCCGGGAACCCTATCCAAAAACATTCAGTACTTC	CASSPPGTLSKNIQYF
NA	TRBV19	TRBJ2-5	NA	TGTGCCAGTAGTACTAGATACGAGGAGGGGGAGACCCAGTACTTC	CASSTRYEEGETQYF
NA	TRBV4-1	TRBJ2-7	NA	TGCGCCAGCAGCCAAGGGCGCGGGACAAGGGCCTACGAGCAGTACTTC	CASSQGRGTRAYEQYF
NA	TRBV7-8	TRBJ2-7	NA	TGTGCCAGCAGCCACACGGGGGGGACAGATCCCTACGAGCAGTGCTTC	CASSHTGGTDPYEQCF
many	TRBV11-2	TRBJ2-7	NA	TGTGCCAGCAGCTTAGCTTTCGGGAGTGGATCCGAGCAGTACTTC	CASSLAFGSGSEQYF
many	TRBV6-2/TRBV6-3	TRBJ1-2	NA	TGTGCCAGCAGCCCCGGGAACTATGGCTACACCTTC	CASSPGNYGYTF
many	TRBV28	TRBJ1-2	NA	TGTGCCAGCAGTTTGAGCCCATCTTCAGGCTATGGCTACACCTTC	CASSLSPSSGYGYTF